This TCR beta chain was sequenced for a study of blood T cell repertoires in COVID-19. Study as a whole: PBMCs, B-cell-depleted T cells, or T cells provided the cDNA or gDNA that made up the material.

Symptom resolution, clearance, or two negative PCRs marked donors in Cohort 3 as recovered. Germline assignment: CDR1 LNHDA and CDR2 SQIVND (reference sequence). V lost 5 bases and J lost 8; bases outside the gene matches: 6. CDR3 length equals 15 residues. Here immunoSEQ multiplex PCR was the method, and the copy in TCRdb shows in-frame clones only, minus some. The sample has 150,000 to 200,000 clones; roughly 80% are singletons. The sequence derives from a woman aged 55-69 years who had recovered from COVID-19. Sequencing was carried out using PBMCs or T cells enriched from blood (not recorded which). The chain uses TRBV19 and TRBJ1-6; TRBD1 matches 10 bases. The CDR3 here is CASSLTGGKDSPLHF. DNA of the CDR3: TGTGCCAGTAGTCTGACAGGGGGCAAAGATTCACCCCTCCACTTT.